This passage covers 20 T cell receptor beta chains from one sample sequenced in a study of blood T cell repertoires in COVID-19. Clones were read by immunoSEQ multiplex PCR, and TCRdb kept only the in-frame ones, dropping some. The repertoire consists of over 450,000 clones, with approximately 91% occurring once and the leading ten covering roughly 7.3%. The sequenced sample consisted of peripheral blood. The origin of the receptors is a woman aged 50 to 65 with COVID-19, enrolled during active disease.

The chain combines TRBV4-1 with TRBJ1-1; maybe TRBD1 (5 bases). The germline V and J ends were trimmed by 1 base and 5 bases, with 11 bases remaining between them. This CDR3 spans 14 amino acids. Germline lookup yields CDR1 MGHRA and CDR2 YSYEKL. The CDR3 here is CASSQGGEGTEAFF. Here the CDR3 DNA reads TGCGCCAGCAGCCAAGGGGGGGAGGGGACTGAAGCTTTCTTT.

V gene TRBV6-6 combines with J gene TRBJ1-5; D ambiguous. CDR1 and CDR2 from the germline V gene are MNHNY and SVGAGI (reference sequence). The CDR3 sequence is 14 residues long. The V and J ends lost 7 bases and 6 bases respectively, with 16 bases between them. The CDR3 region has the DNA TGTGCCAGCACCTACAAGGACTCAGGTCAGCCCCAGCATTTT. This codes for CASTYKDSGQPQHF.

This clone was recorded once. The CDR3 region has the DNA TGTGCCAGCAGCTATAGCGGGGGTAGCCTGGGGGCCAACGTCCTGACTTTC. It encodes CASSYSGGSLGANVLTF. The chain uses TRBV5-4 and TRBJ2-6, with 9 positions matching TRBD2. This CDR3 comprises 17 residues. Per the germline V gene, CDR1 is SGHNT and CDR2 is YYREEE (reference sequence). With V trimmed by 3 bases and J by 4 bases, 8 bases remained unmatched. Combining the CDR3 with reference TRBV5-4 and TRBJ2-6 gives the whole variable domain ETGVTQSPTHLIKTRGQQVTLRCSSQSGHNTVSWYQQALGQGPQFIFQYYREEENGRGNFPPRFSGLQFPNYSSELNVNALELDDSALYLCASSYSGGSLGANVLTFGAGSRLTVL.

The gene calls are TRBV6-1 and TRBJ2-7; no clear D gene. Germline CDR1 and CDR2: MNHNS and SASEGT. Between the trimmed V and J ends, which lost 2 bases and 2 bases, there was a span of 10 bases. The CDR3 sequence is 14 residues long. The CDR3 nucleotides are TGTGCCAGCAGTGAATTCGGTGAAACCTACGAGCAGTACTTC. Its protein is CASSEFGETYEQYF.

The gene calls are TRBV7-8 and TRBJ1-4; D unclear. The CDR3 loop spans 13 amino acids. With 5 bases removed from V and 11 bases from J, the gap between germline ends came to 15 bases. Germline values: CDR1 SGHVS, CDR2 FQNEAQ. CDR3 in amino acids: CASSPLEGGKLFF. The CDR3 coding sequence is TGTGCCAGCAGCCCCCTGGAGGGAGGGAAACTGTTTTTT.

This chain uses TRBV4-2 with TRBJ2-3; TRBD2 agrees at 7 bases. The CDR3 is made up of 15 amino acids. V shed 3 bases, J shed 2 bases, and the junction held 5 bases outside the gene matches. CDR1 LGHNA and CDR2 YNFKEQ come from the germline V gene. The CDR3 coding sequence is TGTGCCAGCAGCCAGGAACTAGCGTACACAGATACGCAGTATTTT. Translated, it gives CASSQELAYTDTQYF.

The chain carries TRBV4-2 and TRBJ1-2, with D perhaps matching TRBD1 (6 bases). This CDR3 region has 13 residues. Germline V gene lookup returns CDR1 LGHNA and CDR2 YNFKEQ. V shed 5 bases and J shed 4 bases, with 11 bases lying between them. DNA of the CDR3: TGTGCCAGCAGCTCTGGACAGCCCTATGGCTACACCTTC. Encoded protein: CASSSGQPYGYTF.

This clone was counted once. The rearrangement joins TRBV9 to TRBJ1-3; D might be TRBD1 (6 bases). Germline CDR1 reads SGDLS; CDR2 reads YYNGEE. Trimming left V 1 base short and J 4 bases short, with 24 bases between. The CDR3 extends over 19 amino acids. The CDR3 loop reads CASSVSPLNRDVRGNTIYF. CDR3 coding DNA: TGTGCCAGCAGCGTAAGCCCTTTGAACAGGGACGTTCGGGGAAACACCATATATTTT.

The genes are TRBV29-1 and TRBJ2-7, with D possibly being TRBD2 (6 bases). With 3 bases removed from V and 5 bases from J, the gap between germline ends came to 14 bases. CDR1 and CDR2 (germline): SQVTM, ANQGSEA. There are 13 residues in the CDR3. The CDR3 region has the DNA TGCAGCGTTGAGACGGGGGATCGAGACGAGCAGTACTTC. Protein product: CSVETGDRDEQYF.

The chain has TRBV5-1 and TRBJ2-3, with 7 bases matching TRBD2. The V and J ends lost 2 bases and 6 bases, in that order; junction bases with no gene match: 9. The CDR3 has 15 amino acids. Germline CDR1 is SGHRS and CDR2 is YFSETQ. In DNA, the CDR3 is TGCGCCAGCAGCTTAATGGGGCCCGGGAGGGATACGCAGTATTTT. Encoded protein: CASSLMGPGRDTQYF.

The chain links TRBV4-2 to TRBJ2-7, with a tentative D call TRBD2 (5 bases). Per the germline V gene, CDR1 is LGHNA and CDR2 is YNFKEQ. The CDR3 consists of 17 residues. Trimming removed 1 base at V and 6 bases at J, with 22 bases between. The CDR3 reads CASSQAHIGSGNTEQYF. The CDR3 bases are TGTGCCAGCAGCCAAGCGCACATTGGGAGCGGCAATACCGAGCAGTACTTC.

The genes are TRBV28 and TRBJ2-7; D gene ambiguous. Germline CDR1 is MDHEN and CDR2 is SYDVKM. CDR3 length: 14 residues. Trimming removed 7 bases at V and 2 bases at J, with 15 bases between. The CDR3 here is CASTLGGRTYEQYF. In DNA form, the CDR3 reads TGTGCCAGCACCCTAGGTGGCAGAACCTACGAGCAGTACTTC.

The CDR3 protein is CASSPSTGSDTEAFF. CDR3 nucleotides: TGTGCCAGCAGTCCCTCGACGGGGTCTGACACTGAAGCTTTCTTT. V is TRBV6-5 and J is TRBJ1-1; D gene ambiguous. Trimming left V 5 bases short and J 3 bases short, with 16 bases between. This CDR3 contains 15 residues. In germline, CDR1 is MNHEY, CDR2 SVGAGI.

This rearrangement joins TRBV2 to TRBJ2-1, with D tentatively TRBD2 (5 bases). Germline CDR1 reads SNHLY; CDR2 reads FYNNEI. This CDR3 spans 15 amino acids. Trimming stripped 6 bases from V and 0 bases from J, with 12 bases between. The CDR3 is CASSPSGSSYNEQFF. CDR3 DNA sequence: TGTGCCAGCAGCCCGAGCGGAAGCTCCTACAATGAGCAGTTCTTC.

This clone has only a few counts. J is TRBJ1-1 and V is TRBV6-1; D may be TRBD1 (6 bases). V shed 1 base and J shed 10 bases, with 13 bases lying between them. The CDR3 consists of 13 residues. Per germline, CDR1 MNHNS and CDR2 SASEGT. The CDR3 is CASSEVAGVGAFF. CDR3 coding DNA: TGTGCCAGCAGTGAAGTGGCAGGGGTTGGAGCTTTCTTT.

The rearrangement links TRBV18 to TRBJ2-1; D is undetermined. The CDR3 loop spans 15 amino acids. Trimming took off 0 bases at V and 10 bases at J, with 16 bases between the two ends. Germline V gene data show CDR1 as KGHSH and CDR2 as LQKENI. In nucleotides, the CDR3 is TGTGCCAGCTCACCACCGAGCCCACCGAACGAGGAGCAGTTCTTC. It yields the protein CASSPPSPPNEEQFF.

This chain joins TRBV2 and TRBJ1-6; 9 nucleotides line up with TRBD1. The CDR3 is 15 amino acids. Germline V gives CDR1 SNHLY, CDR2 FYNNEI. The trim removed 5 bases at V and 9 bases at J, leaving 8 bases unmatched. CDR3 amino acids: CASSLGQGMGSPLHF. The CDR3 bases are TGTGCCAGCAGTCTGGGACAGGGTATGGGTTCACCCCTCCACTTT.

The genes are TRBV7-9 and TRBJ2-5, with 9 bases aligning to TRBD2. V lost 5 bases, J lost 3 bases, and 7 bases stayed unmatched. The CDR3 has 15 residues. Germline CDR1 and CDR2: SEHNR and FQNEAQ (reference sequence). The DNA of the CDR3 is TGTGCCAGCAGCCCCCGACTAGCGGTAGAAGAGACCCAGTACTTC. This encodes CASSPRLAVEETQYF.

As regards this clone: The junction shows a germline mismatch at one end, possibly a read error. The chain links TRBV6-5 to TRBJ1-2; possibly TRBD1 for D (5 bases). Germline V gene sequence: CDR1 MNHEY, CDR2 SVGAGI. The CDR3 is 14 residues long. The CDR3 is CASSYRQGPSPVLF. For the CDR3, the DNA is TGTGCCAGCAGTTACAGGCAGGGCCCCTCTCCAGTTCTCTTC.

J is TRBJ1-6 and V is TRBV19; D gene unclear. The CDR3 has 13 residues. CDR1 and CDR2 from the germline V gene are LNHDA and SQIVND (reference sequence). Trimming shortened V by 7 bases and J by 7 bases, and 11 bases separated the two germline ends. The CDR3 bases are TGTGCCAGTATGCGAGGGCGAAATTCACCCCTCCACTTT. Translation: CASMRGRNSPLHF.